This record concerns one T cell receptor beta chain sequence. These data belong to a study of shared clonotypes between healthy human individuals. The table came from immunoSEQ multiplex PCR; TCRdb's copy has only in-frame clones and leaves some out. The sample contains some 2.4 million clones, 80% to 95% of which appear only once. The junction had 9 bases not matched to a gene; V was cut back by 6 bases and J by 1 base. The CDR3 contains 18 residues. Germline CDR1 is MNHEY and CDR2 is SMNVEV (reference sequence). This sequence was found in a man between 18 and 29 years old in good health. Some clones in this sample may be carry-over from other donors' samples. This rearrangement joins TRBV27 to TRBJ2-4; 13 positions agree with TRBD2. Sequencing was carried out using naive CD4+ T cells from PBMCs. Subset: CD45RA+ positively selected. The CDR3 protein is CASRSTSGRAGAKNIQYF. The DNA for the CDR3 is TGTGCCAGCAGGTCTACTAGCGGGAGGGCGGGGGCCAAAAACATTCAGTACTTC.